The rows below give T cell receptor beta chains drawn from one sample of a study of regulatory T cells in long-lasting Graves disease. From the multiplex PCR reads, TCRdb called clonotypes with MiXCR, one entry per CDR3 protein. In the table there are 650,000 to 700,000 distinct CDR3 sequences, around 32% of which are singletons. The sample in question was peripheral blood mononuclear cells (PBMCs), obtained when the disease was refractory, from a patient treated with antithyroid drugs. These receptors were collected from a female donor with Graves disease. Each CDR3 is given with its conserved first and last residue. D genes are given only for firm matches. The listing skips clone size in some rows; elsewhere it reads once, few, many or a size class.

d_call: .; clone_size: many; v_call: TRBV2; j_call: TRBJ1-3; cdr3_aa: CASRDSSGNTIYF; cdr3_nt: TGTGCCAGCAGGGACAGCTCTGGAAACACCATATATTTT
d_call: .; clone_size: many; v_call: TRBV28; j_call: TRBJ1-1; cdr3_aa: CASSGYTEAFF; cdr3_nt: TGTGCCAGCAGTGGGTACACTGAAGCTTTCTTT
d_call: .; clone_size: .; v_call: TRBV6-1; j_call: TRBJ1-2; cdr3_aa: CASSRGPDGYGGYTF; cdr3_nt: TGTGCCAGCAGTCGGGGCCCGGACGGCTATGGCGGCTACACCTTC
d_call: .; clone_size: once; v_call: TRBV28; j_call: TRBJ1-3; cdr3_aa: CASSSGFSGNTIYF; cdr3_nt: TGTGCCAGCAGCTCAGGGTTCTCTGGAAACACCATATATTTT
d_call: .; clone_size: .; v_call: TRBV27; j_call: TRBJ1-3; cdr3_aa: CATPRANTIYF; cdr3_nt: TGTGCCACCCCTCGGGCTAACACCATATATTTT
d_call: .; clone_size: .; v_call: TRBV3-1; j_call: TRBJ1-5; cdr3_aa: CASSQGPRGTLVGLNQPQHF; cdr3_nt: TGTGCCAGCAGCCAAGGGCCGAGGGGGACACTGGTTGGGCTCAATCAGCCCCAGCATTTT
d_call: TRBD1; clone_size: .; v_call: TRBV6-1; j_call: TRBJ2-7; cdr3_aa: CASAGTADEQYF; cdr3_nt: TGTGCCAGCGCTGGGACAGCCGACGAGCAGTACTTC
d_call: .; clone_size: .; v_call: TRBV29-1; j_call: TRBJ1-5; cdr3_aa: CSVAPTDNQPQHF; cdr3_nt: TGCAGCGTTGCCCCTACAGACAATCAGCCCCAGCATTTT
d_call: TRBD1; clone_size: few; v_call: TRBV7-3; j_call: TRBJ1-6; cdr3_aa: CASSLDRAHNSPLHF; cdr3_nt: TGTGCCAGCAGCTTAGACAGGGCTCATAATTCACCCCTCCACTTT
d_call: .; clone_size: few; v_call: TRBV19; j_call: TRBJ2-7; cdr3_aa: CASSSPTAGYEQYF; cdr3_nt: TGTGCCAGTAGTAGCCCTACAGCGGGCTACGAGCAGTACTTC
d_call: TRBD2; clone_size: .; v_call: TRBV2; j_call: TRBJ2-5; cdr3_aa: CASSPRLAPNQETQYF; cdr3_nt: TGTGCCAGCAGTCCACGACTAGCGCCAAACCAAGAGACCCAGTACTTC
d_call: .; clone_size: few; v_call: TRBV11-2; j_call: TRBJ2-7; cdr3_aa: CASSLVGTGNYEQYF; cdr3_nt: TGTGCCAGCAGCTTAGTTGGGACCGGGAACTACGAGCAGTACTTC
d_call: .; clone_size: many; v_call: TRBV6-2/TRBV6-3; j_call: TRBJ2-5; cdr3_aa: CASSEDQGSYQETQYF; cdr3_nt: TGTGCCAGCAGTGAAGACCAGGGTTCGTACCAAGAGACCCAGTACTTC
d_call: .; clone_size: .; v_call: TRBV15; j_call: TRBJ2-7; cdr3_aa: CATSRDQRGEQYF; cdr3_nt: TGTGCCACCAGCAGAGATCAGAGAGGCGAGCAGTACTTC
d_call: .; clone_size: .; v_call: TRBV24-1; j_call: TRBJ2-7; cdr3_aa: CATSDSLQGIVSYEQYF; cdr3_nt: TGTGCCACCAGTGACTCCTTACAGGGCATAGTCTCCTACGAGCAGTACTTC
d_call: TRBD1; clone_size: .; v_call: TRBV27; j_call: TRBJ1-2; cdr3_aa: CASSPRTGVWGYTF; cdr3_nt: TGTGCCAGCAGTCCCCGGACAGGGGTTTGGGGCTACACCTTC
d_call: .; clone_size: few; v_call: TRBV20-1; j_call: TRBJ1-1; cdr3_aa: CSARDLVNTEAFF; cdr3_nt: TGCAGTGCTAGAGATCTAGTGAACACTGAAGCTTTCTTT
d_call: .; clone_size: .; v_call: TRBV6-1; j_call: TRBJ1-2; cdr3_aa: CASSPRAENYGYTF; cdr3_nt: TGTGCCAGCAGTCCCCGGGCAGAGAACTATGGCTACACCTTC
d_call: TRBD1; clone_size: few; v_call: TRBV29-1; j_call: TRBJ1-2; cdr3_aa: CSARDRGYYGYTF; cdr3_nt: TGCAGCGCCCGGGACAGGGGTTACTATGGCTACACCTTC
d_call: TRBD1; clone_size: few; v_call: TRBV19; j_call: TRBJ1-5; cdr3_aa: CASGQVINQPQHF; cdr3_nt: TGTGCCAGCGGACAGGTGATCAATCAGCCCCAGCATTTT
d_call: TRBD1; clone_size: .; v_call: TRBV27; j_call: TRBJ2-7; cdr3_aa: CASSLLNRGEEQYF; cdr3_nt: TGTGCCAGCAGTTTATTAAACAGGGGGGAAGAGCAGTACTTC
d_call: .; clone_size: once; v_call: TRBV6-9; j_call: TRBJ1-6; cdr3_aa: CASSYGQGNSPLHF; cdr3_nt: TGTGCCAGCAGTTACGGCCAGGGTAATTCACCCCTCCACTTT
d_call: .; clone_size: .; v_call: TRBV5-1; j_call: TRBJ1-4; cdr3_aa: CASSFTARANEKLFF; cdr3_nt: TGCGCCAGCAGCTTCACGGCCCGGGCTAATGAAAAACTGTTTTTT
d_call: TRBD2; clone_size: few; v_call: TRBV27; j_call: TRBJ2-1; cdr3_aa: CASSLRGLGGYNEQFF; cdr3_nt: TGTGCCAGCAGTTTAAGGGGACTAGGAGGCTACAATGAGCAGTTCTTC
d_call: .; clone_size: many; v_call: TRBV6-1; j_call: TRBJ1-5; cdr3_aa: CASSNTPGLNSNQPQHF; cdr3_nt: TGTGCCAGCAGTAACACCCCCGGACTGAATAGCAATCAGCCCCAGCATTTT
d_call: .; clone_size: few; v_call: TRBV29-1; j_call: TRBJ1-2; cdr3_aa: CTHPPPGQNYGYTF; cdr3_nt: TGCACTCACCCCCCACCCGGGCAGAACTATGGCTACACCTTC
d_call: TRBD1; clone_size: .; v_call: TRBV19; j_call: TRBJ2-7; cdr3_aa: CASTLRPGRGTYEQYF; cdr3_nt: TGTGCTAGTACCCTTAGACCGGGCAGGGGGACCTACGAGCAGTACTTC